This TCR beta chain was documented in a study of blood T cell repertoires in COVID-19. Measured with immunoSEQ multiplex PCR; TCRdb has only the in-frame clones, and not every one. The data show some 220,000 clones, with about 83% seen just once and roughly 1.3% held by the top ten. Trimming at V came to 0 bases and at J to 2 bases, leaving 11 bases not matched to a gene. CDR3 size: 19 residues. CDR1 is SGHRS and CDR2 is YFSETQ in the germline V gene. This clonotype was obtained from a woman aged 25 to 39 with COVID-19, enrolled during active disease. Sequencing was done on a sample of peripheral blood. J is TRBJ2-1 and V is TRBV5-1; 10 nucleotides align to TRBD2. The CDR3 reads CASSLESPASGGPYNEQFF. The CDR3 DNA is TGCGCCAGCAGCTTGGAAAGTCCGGCTAGCGGGGGCCCCTACAATGAGCAGTTCTTC.